The rows below give T cell receptor beta chains drawn from one sample of a study of CD8 T cells in Susac syndrome. TCRdb re-analysed the immunoSEQ multiplex PCR reads in MiXCR, keeping a single row per CDR3 protein. The table includes about 430,000 distinct CDR3 sequences, about 85% detected once. The sequenced sample consisted of CD8+ T cells from PBMCs. The receptor source for this set is a human donor with multiple sclerosis. The CDR3 runs from the conserved cysteine through the conserved F or W. D genes are given only for firm matches. A row's size may be missing; if present it is once, few, many or a size class.

D gene	J gene	V gene	clone size	CDR3 length	CDR3 DNA	CDR3 protein
TRBD2	TRBJ2-7	TRBV7-9	-	18	TGTGCCAGCAGCTCAATTCCGGGACTAGCGGGAGAGGGCCTCGAGCAGTACTTC	CASSSIPGLAGEGLEQYF
-	TRBJ2-1	TRBV6-1	-	11	TGTGCCAGTCCCGCCTACAATGAGCAGTTCTTC	CASPAYNEQFF
-	TRBJ2-7	TRBV14	-	16	TGTGCCAGCAGCCAATACCCGGGCGGGGCTGTATACGAGCAGTACTTC	CASSQYPGGAVYEQYF
TRBD1	TRBJ1-2	TRBV4-1	-	15	TGCGCCAGCAGCCTAGGGACAGATAGCCCCTATGGCTACACCTTC	CASSLGTDSPYGYTF
-	TRBJ1-1	TRBV6-5	few	14	TGTGCCAGCAGTTATACACAGGTGAACACTGAAGCTTTCTTT	CASSYTQVNTEAFF
-	TRBJ2-1	TRBV12-3/TRBV12-4	many	12	TGTGCCAGCAGCTTAGGGGGAAATGAGCAGTTCTTC	CASSLGGNEQFF
TRBD1	TRBJ2-7	TRBV4-1	-	16	TGCGCCAGCAGCCAAGGAGGGCGGACAGGGAACTACGAGCAGTACTTC	CASSQGGRTGNYEQYF
TRBD1	TRBJ1-5	TRBV27	-	16	TGTGCCAGCAGTTTAATAGGGACAGCCCAGACCCAGCCCCAGCATTTT	CASSLIGTAQTQPQHF
-	TRBJ2-1	TRBV29-1	-	14	TGCAGCGTTGAAGACTACCGTATCGACAATGAGCAGTTCTTC	CSVEDYRIDNEQFF
-	TRBJ2-2	TRBV28	-	17	TGTGCCAGCAGTTTTGGCGGGGTACCCCCCGGGGCCGGGGAGCTGTTTTTT	CASSFGGVPPGAGELFF
-	TRBJ2-1	TRBV24-1	-	13	TGTGCCACTGCAGGGCGCTCCTACAATGAGCAGTTCTTC	CATAGRSYNEQFF
-	TRBJ2-2	TRBV24-1	-	14	TGTGCCACCAGTGACGGGATGGGCACCGGGGAGCTGTTTTTT	CATSDGMGTGELFF
-	TRBJ2-5	TRBV7-9	-	13	TGTGCCAGCAGCTTGGTTGGAATCGAGACCCAGTACTTC	CASSLVGIETQYF
-	TRBJ2-1	TRBV5-1	-	12	TGCGCCAGCAGGGCACCTAACAATGAGCAGTTCTTC	CASRAPNNEQFF
-	TRBJ2-7	TRBV5-1	-	15	TGCGCCAGCAGCTTGGACAGGCAAAGCTCCTACGAGCAGTACTTC	CASSLDRQSSYEQYF
-	TRBJ2-5	TRBV20-1	-	17	TGCAGTGCTACCGATAGCCTCGCCCCGACTATTCAAGAGACCCAGTACTTC	CSATDSLAPTIQETQYF
-	TRBJ2-3	TRBV2	-	15	TGTGCCAGCAGTGAGGGGGCCAGACGCACAGATACGCAGTATTTT	CASSEGARRTDTQYF
-	TRBJ2-2	TRBV2	-	13	TGTGCCAGCAGTGAGGGGGTCCCCGGGGAGCTGTTTTTT	CASSEGVPGELFF
TRBD1	TRBJ1-6	TRBV7-8	once	16	TGTGCCAGCAGCTTAGAGACAGGGGGTCTTCTTAAACCCCTCCACTTT	CASSLETGGLLKPLHF
TRBD1	TRBJ2-7	TRBV7-9	-	18	TGTGCCAGCAGCGTGACACCGGGACAGGGATCGGCCCTCTACGAGCAGTACTTC	CASSVTPGQGSALYEQYF
-	TRBJ2-3	TRBV4-2	few	13	TGTGCCAGCAGCCAAGATGGGGGAGATACGCAGTATTTT	CASSQDGGDTQYF
TRBD2	TRBJ2-1	TRBV11-1	-	14	TGTGCCAGCAGCTCCAGCGGGGGGGCCTATGAGCAGTTCTTC	CASSSSGGAYEQFF
-	TRBJ1-1	TRBV5-1	-	17	TGCGCCAGCAGCTTGGCCTGGGAGGGGGACGGGAGCACTGAAGCTTTCTTT	CASSLAWEGDGSTEAFF
-	TRBJ1-5	TRBV4-1	-	14	TGCGCCAGCAGCCAAGAAACAGAAAATCAGCCCCAGCATTTT	CASSQETENQPQHF
-	TRBJ2-2	TRBV27	once	15	TGTGCCTGTGGAGGGTCCACGCGAAAAGCCGGGGAGCTGTTTTTT	CACGGSTRKAGELFF
-	TRBJ2-6	TRBV7-8	-	17	TGTGCCAGCAGCTTTGGACAGATTCACTCTGGGGCCAACGTCCTGACTTTC	CASSFGQIHSGANVLTF
-	TRBJ2-7	TRBV20-1	-	13	TGCAGTGCTAGAGTTTCGAGGTCCTACGAGCAGTACTTC	CSARVSRSYEQYF
-	TRBJ1-2	TRBV27	-	15	TGTGCCAGCAGTTTAGACGGCTCGAGGTGGTATGGCTACACCTTC	CASSLDGSRWYGYTF
-	TRBJ2-1	TRBV4-1	-	13	TGCGCCAGCAGCCCCCCTTCGGCGGATGAGCAGTCCTTC	CASSPPSADEQSF
TRBD2	TRBJ2-7	TRBV5-1	-	18	TGCGCCAGCAGCTGGGGGACTAGCGGGCAAAGGAGCTCCTACGAGCAGTACTTC	CASSWGTSGQRSSYEQYF
TRBD2	TRBJ2-7	TRBV4-1	-	16	TGCGCCAGCAGCCCGAATCCGGGACTAGAGGGTTACGAGCAGTACTTC	CASSPNPGLEGYEQYF
TRBD1	TRBJ1-2	TRBV3-1	once	17	TGTGCCAGCAGCCAACCCACGGCAGGGGGCGGTTTTTATGGCTACACCTTC	CASSQPTAGGGFYGYTF
TRBD1	TRBJ2-5	TRBV7-9	-	15	TGTGCCAGCAGCTCGGCCGGGACAGGGGAAGGGACCCAGTACTTC	CASSSAGTGEGTQYF
-	TRBJ2-5	TRBV9	-	13	TGTGCCAGCAGCGTATCTAGTGAAGAGACCCAGTACTTC	CASSVSSEETQYF
-	TRBJ2-2	TRBV12-5	-	12	TGTGCTAGTGGCCATGAATCCGGGGAGCTGTTTTTT	CASGHESGELFF
-	TRBJ2-3	TRBV7-9	-	15	TGTGCCAGCAGCCAATTGGACAGTCTCACAGATACGCAGTATTTT	CASSQLDSLTDTQYF
-	TRBJ1-1	TRBV29-1	-	13	TGCAGCGTTGAAGGGTTGGTGAACACTGAAGCTTTCTTT	CSVEGLVNTEAFF
TRBD1	TRBJ1-2	TRBV28	-	14	TGTGCCAGCAGTTTGCCAGGGGGCTTCTATGGCTACACCTTC	CASSLPGGFYGYTF
TRBD1	TRBJ2-7	TRBV13	-	13	TGTGCCAGCAGCTTACAGGGGGAGTACGAGCAGTACTTC	CASSLQGEYEQYF
-	TRBJ1-1	TRBV2	-	12	TGTGCCAGCAGTTCCGACAGGCCCGAAGCTTTCTTT	CASSSDRPEAFF
-	TRBJ1-1	TRBV2	-	14	TGTGCCAGCAGTGAAATGTTTGCGACAGAAGAAGCTTTCTTT	CASSEMFATEEAFF
-	TRBJ2-1	TRBV30	-	12	TGTGCCTGGAGTCCCACGGGGGATGAGCAGTTCTTC	CAWSPTGDEQFF
TRBD2	TRBJ2-5	TRBV30	-	15	TGTGCCTGGAAGATCGCGAGCGGGAGCGCAGAGACCCAGTACTTC	CAWKIASGSAETQYF
-	TRBJ2-2	TRBV6-5	once	13	TGTGCCAGCAATGCCCCCGGGACTGGGGAGCTGTTTTTT	CASNAPGTGELFF
-	TRBJ2-1	TRBV27	-	13	TGTGCCAGCAGTCTCGCCCTCAGGAATGAGCAGTTCTTC	CASSLALRNEQFF
-	TRBJ1-1	TRBV7-8	-	15	TGTGCCAGCAGCTTATACGGGTTTGGGAACACTGAAGCTTTCTTT	CASSLYGFGNTEAFF
TRBD2	TRBJ2-1	TRBV18	once	15	TGTGCCAGCTCACCAATACTAGCGGCCAGCGATGAGCAGTTCTTC	CASSPILAASDEQFF
TRBD2	TRBJ2-7	TRBV29-1	-	13	TGCAGCGTTGACACGGGGGGCTCCTACGAGCAGTACTTC	CSVDTGGSYEQYF
-	TRBJ2-2	TRBV30	-	14	TGTGCCTGGAGCCCTCCGACGGGCACCGGGGAGCTGTTTTTT	CAWSPPTGTGELFF
-	TRBJ2-2	TRBV20-1	-	15	TGCAGTGCTAGGCGGGACACCCGGAACACCGGGGAGCTGTTTTTT	CSARRDTRNTGELFF
-	TRBJ2-3	TRBV27	-	13	TGTGCCAGCAGTCCCTTCGTCTTTGATACGCAGTATTTT	CASSPFVFDTQYF
TRBD1	TRBJ1-5	TRBV27	-	17	TGTGCCAGCAGTCCCACCTCGACAGGGGTGGGCAATCAGCCCCAGCATTTT	CASSPTSTGVGNQPQHF
TRBD2	TRBJ2-2	TRBV6-5	-	17	TGTGCCAGCAGTTACTCGTCTAGCGGGGGGAACACCGGGGAGCTGTTTTTT	CASSYSSSGGNTGELFF